Presented here are 22 T cell receptor beta chains from one specimen sequenced in a study of PD-L1 blockade in urothelial cancer. Sample time point: pretreatment peripheral blood. Libraries were prepared by immunoSEQ multiplex PCR; TCRdb keeps only in-frame clonotypes and omits some of them. The sample has 35,000 to 50,000 clones; 80% are singletons. This specimen was PBMCs, taken around atezolizumab (anti-PD-L1) treatment. These receptors all come from a man in his fifties or sixties with urothelial cancer.

V is TRBV5-4 and J is TRBJ2-1; 7 bases align to TRBD1. The CDR3 runs 16 residues. The ends lost 0 bases at V and 2 bases at J; junction bases unmatched: 5. Per the germline V gene, CDR1 is SGHNT and CDR2 is YYREEE (reference sequence). CDR3 sequence: CASSLETGNTYNEQFF. Written as DNA, the CDR3 is TGTGCCAGCAGCTTGGAGACAGGGAACACCTACAATGAGCAGTTCTTC.

The chain combines TRBV14 with TRBJ2-2; TRBD2 matches at 7 bases. This CDR3 comprises 17 residues. Germline CDR1 is SGHDN and CDR2 is FVKESK. Trimming removed 2 bases from V and 4 bases from J; junction bases left unmatched: 10. DNA for the CDR3: TGTGCCAGCAGCCAACCACCGCTGGGGGGGACCACCGGGGAGCTGTTTTTT. Its protein product is CASSQPPLGGTTGELFF.

The rearrangement uses TRBV30 and TRBJ1-2, with unresolved D. CDR3 length: 10 amino acids. Trimming cost V 2 bases and J 8 bases, with 6 bases left between them. The germline V gene encodes CDR1 GTSNPN and CDR2 SVGIG (reference sequence). The CDR3 spells CAWSSVGYTF. CDR3 DNA sequence: TGTGCCTGGAGTTCGGTGGGCTACACCTTC.

The chain links TRBV7-9 to TRBJ1-2, with D possibly being TRBD1 (6 bases). V lost 3 bases and J 7 bases, leaving 12 bases between the germline ends. The CDR3 is 13 amino acids. Germline CDR1 and CDR2: SEHNR and FQNEAQ (reference sequence). In DNA, the CDR3 is TGTGCCAGCAGCTTGGTACAGGGAGTTGGCTACACCTTC. Its translation: CASSLVQGVGYTF.

The chain employs TRBV6-6 and TRBJ1-6; D gene uncertain. The germline gives CDR1 MNHNY, CDR2 SVGAGI (reference sequence). The CDR3 covers 14 residues. Trimming took off 4 bases at V and 10 bases at J, with 14 bases between the two ends. CDR3: CASSSARTVSPLHF. CDR3 nucleotides: TGTGCCAGCAGTTCCGCCCGCACGGTATCACCCCTCCACTTT.

This clone was counted only a few times. This same CDR3 is encoded by further DNA sequences in the sample. The J gene is TRBJ2-3, the V gene TRBV5-1, with 10 bases lining up with TRBD2. Trimming cost V 0 bases and J 1 base; bases outside gene matches: 2. Germline V lookup: CDR1 SGHRS, CDR2 YFSETQ. This CDR3 region has 16 residues. The CDR3 reads CASSLGGTSGTDTQYF. The CDR3 DNA follows: TGCGCCAGCAGCTTGGGGGGGACTAGCGGCACAGATACGCAGTATTTT. Variable domain in full (rest from reference TRBV5-1 and TRBJ2-3): KAGVTQTPRYLIKTRGQQVTLSCSPISGHRSVSWYQQTPGQGLQFLFEYFSETQRNKGNFPGRFSGRQFSNSRSEMNVSTLELGDSALYLCASSLGGTSGTDTQYFGPGTRLTVL.

The chain uses TRBV7-2 and TRBJ2-3; no firm D call. The CDR3 extends over 15 amino acids. The germline CDR1 and CDR2 sequences are SGHTA and FQGNSA. V was clipped by 0 bases and J by 2 bases, with 9 bases between them. The CDR3 DNA reads as TGTGCCAGCAGCTTAGCGCGCGGCGCCACAGATACGCAGTATTTT. Amino acids: CASSLARGATDTQYF.

This clone was seen a single time. The chain recombines TRBV7-2 with TRBJ1-2, with D hard to call. Germline CDR1 reads SGHTA; CDR2 reads FQGNSA. There are 14 residues in the CDR3. Trimming shortened V by 5 bases and J by 8 bases, and 18 bases separated the two germline ends. CDR3 DNA: TGTGCCAGCAGCCCCGCGAGGGCGTCGGGGGGCTACACCTTC. It is translated as CASSPARASGGYTF. Variable domain in full (rest from reference TRBV7-2 and TRBJ1-2): GAGVSQSPSNKVTEKGKDVELRCDPISGHTALYWYRQSLGQGLEFLIYFQGNSAPDKSGLPSDRFSAERTGGSVSTLTIQRTQQEDSAVYLCASSPARASGGYTFGSGTRLTVV.

This clone was seen a few times. V gene TRBV5-1 combines with J gene TRBJ1-5, with D maybe TRBD1 (5 bases). V dropped 2 bases and J dropped 3 bases, with 12 bases sitting between them. This CDR3 is 15 amino acids long. The germline gives CDR1 SGHRS, CDR2 YFSETQ. Written as DNA, the CDR3 is TGCGCCAGCAGCTTACATGGGGCGCTCAATCAGCCCCAGCATTTT. Translation gives CASSLHGALNQPQHF.

In its sample, this clone was seen a few times. The chain combines TRBV7-6 with TRBJ1-6; TRBD1 matches 7 bases. With V trimmed by 1 base and J by 6 bases, 3 bases remained unmatched. The CDR3 spans 15 residues. Germline V gene data show CDR1 as SGHVS and CDR2 as FNYEAQ. Written as DNA, the CDR3 is TGTGCCAGCAGCTTAGAAGACAGGGCTAATTCACCCCTCCACTTT. Translation: CASSLEDRANSPLHF.

This clone showed up just a few times. This rearrangement joins TRBV5-5 to TRBJ1-6, with a possible D match to TRBD1 (5 bases). The germline CDR1 and CDR2 sequences are SGHKS and YYEKEE (reference sequence). V lost 3 bases and J 7 bases, leaving 14 bases between the germline ends. The CDR3 is 15 amino acids. As DNA, the CDR3 is TGTGCCAGCAGCTACCCCCGGGGGACCAATTCACCCCTCCACTTT. Translated: CASSYPRGTNSPLHF.

This sequence joins TRBV28 and TRBJ2-2; D is undetermined. There are 15 residues in the CDR3. In germline, CDR1 is MDHEN, CDR2 SYDVKM. The V end was cut by 2 bases, the J end by 5 bases, with 12 bases between. The CDR3 DNA sequence: TGTGCCAGCAGTTTAGGGCGACGAAGAACCGGGGAGCTGTTTTTT. It specifies CASSLGRRRTGELFF.

The chain is built from TRBV11-2 and TRBJ2-5, with D possibly being TRBD1 (6 bases). In germline, CDR1 is SGHAT, CDR2 FQNNGV. The length of the CDR3 is 15 residues. Trimming stripped 3 bases from V and 2 bases from J, with 13 bases between. The CDR3 protein is CASSFGTGHQETQYF. The CDR3 DNA sequence: TGTGCCAGCAGCTTTGGAACAGGGCATCAAGAGACCCAGTACTTC.

This chain uses TRBV27 with TRBJ1-3, with D hard to call. V dropped 6 bases and J dropped 0 bases, with 12 bases sitting between them. CDR3 length equals 15 residues. Germline V lookup: CDR1 MNHEY, CDR2 SMNVEV (reference sequence). The CDR3 reads CASSWRGLSGNTIYF. In DNA, the CDR3 is TGTGCCAGCAGCTGGAGAGGGCTCTCTGGAAACACCATATATTTT.

This rearrangement joins TRBV18 to TRBJ2-1, with 7 bases aligning to TRBD2. The CDR3 extends over 14 amino acids. Germline loops: CDR1 KGHSH, CDR2 LQKENI. After removal of 0 bases from V and 6 bases from J, the junction contained 2 bases not matched to a gene. The DNA of the CDR3 is TGTGCCAGCTCACCACCCGGGACTACCAATGAGCAGTTCTTC. Amino acid sequence: CASSPPGTTNEQFF.

In its sample, this clone was seen once. The junction and the germline gene differ at one end; a read error may be behind it. The rearrangement joins TRBV7-9 to TRBJ2-2, with TRBD2 matching 11 bases. There are 15 residues in the CDR3. Germline assignment: CDR1 SEHNR and CDR2 FQNEAQ (reference sequence). CDR3 sequence (DNA): TGTGCCAGCAGCCTAGCGGGGGGAAACACCGGGGAGCTGTTTTTT. Its protein product is CASSLAGGNTGELFF. The full variable domain, rest sourced from reference TRBV7-9 and TRBJ2-2, is DTGVSQNPRHKITKRGQNVTFRCDPISEHNRLYWYRQTLGQGPEFLTYFQNEAQLEKSRLLSDRFSAERPKGSFSTLEIQRTEQGDSAMYLCASSLAGGNTGELFFGEGSRLTVL.

The chain joins TRBV27 to TRBJ2-7, with 14 bases aligning to TRBD2. Looked up from germline, CDR1 is MNHEY and CDR2 is SMNVEV (reference sequence). This CDR3 region has 17 residues. V lost 7 bases, J lost 0 bases, and 8 bases stayed unmatched. DNA for the CDR3: TGTGCCAGCAAGGGATGGACTAGCGGGGGGAGCTCCTACGAGCAGTACTTC. This translates into CASKGWTSGGSSYEQYF.

The chain carries TRBV7-2 and TRBJ2-5, with 7 positions matching TRBD2. V shed 2 bases and J 5 bases; nucleotides not matched to a gene: 5. Germline V gives CDR1 SGHTA, CDR2 FQGNSA. The CDR3 spans 14 residues. CDR3 in DNA: TGTGCCAGCAGCTTAACTAGCGCACGGGAGACCCAGTACTTC. Amino acid sequence: CASSLTSARETQYF. Looking up the rest from reference TRBV7-2 and TRBJ2-5 gives the full variable domain: GAGVSQSPSNKVTEKGKDVELRCDPISGHTALYWYRQSLGQGLEFLIYFQGNSAPDKSGLPSDRFSAERTGGSVSTLTIQRTQQEDSAVYLCASSLTSARETQYFGPGTRLLVL.

This chain uses TRBV18 with TRBJ1-2; TRBD1 is a possible D gene (5 bases). CDR3 length: 15 amino acids. The germline gives CDR1 KGHSH, CDR2 LQKENI. V dropped 6 bases and J dropped 0 bases, with 14 bases sitting between them. CDR3 nucleotide sequence: TGTGCCAGCTCCCTAGGAGGGGCAGCTAACTATGGCTACACCTTC. Residues: CASSLGGAANYGYTF. Full variable domain (outside the CDR3, taken from reference TRBV18 and TRBJ1-2): NAGVMQNPRHLVRRRGQEARLRCSPMKGHSHVYWYRQLPEEGLKFMVYLQKENIIDESGMPKERFSAEFPKEGPSILRIQQVVRGDSAAYFCASSLGGAANYGYTFGSGTRLTVV.

V and J are TRBV5-1 and TRBJ1-5; D remains unclear. Per germline, CDR1 SGHRS and CDR2 YFSETQ. V lost 0 bases and J lost 3, with 10 bases in between. The CDR3 has 15 residues. CDR3 bases: TGCGCCAGCAGCTTGGAAGGCGGTTTCAATCAGCCCCAGCATTTT. Amino acid sequence: CASSLEGGFNQPQHF.

The rearrangement uses TRBV19 and TRBJ1-6; no clear D. The CDR3 is made up of 14 amino acids. V was clipped by 0 bases and J by 5 bases, with 5 bases between them. The germline CDR1 and CDR2 sequences are LNHDA and SQIVND (reference sequence). The CDR3 region has the DNA TGTGCCAGTAGTATAGAGGCAGATAATTCACCCCTCCACTTT. Translating it yields CASSIEADNSPLHF. Together with reference TRBV19 and TRBJ1-6, the CDR3 gives the full variable domain: DGGITQSPKYLFRKEGQNVTLSCEQNLNHDAMYWYRQDPGQGLRLIYYSQIVNDFQKGDIAEGYSVSREKKESFPLTVTSAQKNPTAFYLCASSIEADNSPLHFGNGTRLTVT.

This chain connects TRBV5-6 to TRBJ1-2; 9 bases agree with TRBD1. The CDR3 runs 16 residues. The J segment lost 0 bases and the V segment lost 2 bases, leaving 5 bases of the junction unmatched. CDR1 is SGHDT and CDR2 is YYEEEE in the germline V gene. DNA for the CDR3: TGTGCCAGCAGCTTTGGACAGGGGACTGCTAACTATGGCTACACCTTC. This encodes CASSFGQGTANYGYTF. The whole variable domain, filled in from reference TRBV5-6 and TRBJ1-2, reads DAGVTQSPTHLIKTRGQQVTLRCSPKSGHDTVSWYQQALGQGPQFIFQYYEEEERQRGNFPDRFSGHQFPNYSSELNVNALLLGDSALYLCASSFGQGTANYGYTFGSGTRLTVV.